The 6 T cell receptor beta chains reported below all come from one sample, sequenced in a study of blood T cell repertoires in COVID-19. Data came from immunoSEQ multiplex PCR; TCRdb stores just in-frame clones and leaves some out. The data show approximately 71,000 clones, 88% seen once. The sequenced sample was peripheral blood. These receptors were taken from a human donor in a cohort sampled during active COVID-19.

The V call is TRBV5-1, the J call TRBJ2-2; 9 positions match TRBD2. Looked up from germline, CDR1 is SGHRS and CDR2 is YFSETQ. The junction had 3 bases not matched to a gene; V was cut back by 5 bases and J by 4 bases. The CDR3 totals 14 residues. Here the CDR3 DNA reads TGCGCCAGCAGAGGCGGGAGGGGCACCGGGGAGCTGTTTTTT. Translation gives CASRGGRGTGELFF. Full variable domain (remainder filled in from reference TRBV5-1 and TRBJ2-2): KAGVTQTPRYLIKTRGQQVTLSCSPISGHRSVSWYQQTPGQGLQFLFEYFSETQRNKGNFPGRFSGRQFSNSRSEMNVSTLELGDSALYLCASRGGRGTGELFFGEGSRLTVL.

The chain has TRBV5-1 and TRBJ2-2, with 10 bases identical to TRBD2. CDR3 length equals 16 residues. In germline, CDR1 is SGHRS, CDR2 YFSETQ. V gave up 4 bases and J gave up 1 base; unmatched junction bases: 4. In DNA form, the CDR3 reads TGCGCCAGCAGCATCCCTAGCGGGGGGAACACCGGGGAGCTGTTTTTT. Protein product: CASSIPSGGNTGELFF. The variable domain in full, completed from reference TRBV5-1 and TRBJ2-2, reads KAGVTQTPRYLIKTRGQQVTLSCSPISGHRSVSWYQQTPGQGLQFLFEYFSETQRNKGNFPGRFSGRQFSNSRSEMNVSTLELGDSALYLCASSIPSGGNTGELFFGEGSRLTVL.

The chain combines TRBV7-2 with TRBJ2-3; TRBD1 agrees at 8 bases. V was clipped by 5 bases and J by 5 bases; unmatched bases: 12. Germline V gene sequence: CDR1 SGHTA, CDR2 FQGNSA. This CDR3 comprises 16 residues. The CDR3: CASSLQGRGQRDTQYF. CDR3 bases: TGTGCCAGCAGCCTCCAGGGCAGGGGGCAAAGAGATACGCAGTATTTT.

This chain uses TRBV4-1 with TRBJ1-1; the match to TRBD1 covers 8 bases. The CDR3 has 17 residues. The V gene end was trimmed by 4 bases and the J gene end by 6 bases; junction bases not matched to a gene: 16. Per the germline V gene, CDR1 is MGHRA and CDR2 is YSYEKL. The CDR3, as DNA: TGCGCCAGCAGCCCAGCCACCTCTCAGGGGGCTCGGGCTGAAGCTTTCTTT. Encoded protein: CASSPATSQGARAEAFF.

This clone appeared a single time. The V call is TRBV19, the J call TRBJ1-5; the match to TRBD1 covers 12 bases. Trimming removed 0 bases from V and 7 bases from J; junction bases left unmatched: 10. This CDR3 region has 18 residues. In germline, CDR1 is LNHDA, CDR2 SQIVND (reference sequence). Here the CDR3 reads CASSIDQGQGASEQPQHF. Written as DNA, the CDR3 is TGTGCCAGTAGTATAGATCAGGGACAGGGGGCGTCTGAACAGCCCCAGCATTTT.

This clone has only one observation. The CDR3 DNA reads as TGTGCCATCAGTGAGGGAGGTCTAGCGGGAGCCAAAAACATTCAGTACTTC. Its translation: CAISEGGLAGAKNIQYF. The chain carries TRBV10-3 and TRBJ2-4, with 8 bases matching TRBD2. V lost 2 bases and J lost 0; bases outside the gene matches: 6. The CDR3 totals 17 residues. Germline values: CDR1 ENHRY, CDR2 SYGVKD.